One and the same sample provided the 9 T cell receptor beta chains below, sequenced in a study of blood T cell repertoires in COVID-19. Clones were read by immunoSEQ multiplex PCR, and TCRdb kept only the in-frame ones, dropping some. The data show 300,000 to 400,000 clones, 85% to 90% seen once. The sequencing sample was made of PBMCs or T cells enriched from blood (not recorded which). These TCRs come from a woman aged 18 to 35 who had recovered from COVID-19.

The V gene is TRBV5-4, the J gene TRBJ2-3, with 7 bases fitting TRBD2. V lost 2 bases to trimming and J lost 1 base; unmatched junction nucleotides: 4. Germline assignment: CDR1 SGHNT and CDR2 YYREEE (reference sequence). The CDR3 consists of 15 residues. This CDR3 is CASSFKSGGTDTQYF. The DNA for the CDR3 is TGTGCCAGCAGCTTTAAGAGCGGGGGCACAGATACGCAGTATTTT. The full variable domain, in which reference TRBV5-4 and TRBJ2-3 provide the parts outside the CDR3, is ETGVTQSPTHLIKTRGQQVTLRCSSQSGHNTVSWYQQALGQGPQFIFQYYREEENGRGNFPPRFSGLQFPNYSSELNVNALELDDSALYLCASSFKSGGTDTQYFGPGTRLTVL.

This clone was counted a single time. V and J are TRBV7-9 and TRBJ1-1; 8 bases are shared with TRBD1. The CDR3 is 18 residues long. The V gene's germline CDR1 is SEHNR and CDR2 FQNEAQ (reference sequence). Losses at the gene ends were 5 bases for V and 1 base for J; bases not matched to a gene: 15. Here the CDR3 reads CASSPSGTGLTWNTEAFF. Here the CDR3 DNA reads TGTGCCAGCAGCCCATCCGGGACAGGTTTAACCTGGAACACTGAAGCTTTCTTT.

The chain links TRBV11-3 to TRBJ1-2; 9 bases match TRBD1. The CDR3 has 17 residues. The V segment lost 1 base and the J segment 4 bases; nucleotides outside the gene matches: 10. Germline CDR1 and CDR2: SGHNT and YENEEA. In nucleotides, the CDR3 is TGTGCCAGCAGCTTAGGCCTCCGGGACAGGGAACCCTATGGCTACACCTTC. This codes for CASSLGLRDREPYGYTF.

J is TRBJ1-1 and V is TRBV6-5; 7 bases are shared with TRBD1. CDR3 length equals 12 residues. CDR1 MNHEY and CDR2 SVGAGI come from the germline V gene. Trimming at V came to 7 bases and at J to 10 bases, leaving 9 bases not matched to a gene. The CDR3 DNA sequence: TGTGCCAGCACCCTTGGTAGGACAGGAGCTTTCTTT. As protein: CASTLGRTGAFF.

The CDR3: CASSLNGGNSPLHF. The DNA for the CDR3 is TGTGCCAGCAGCTTAAATGGAGGGAATTCACCCCTCCACTTT. The gene calls are TRBV7-8 and TRBJ1-6; D is unresolved. Per the germline V gene, CDR1 is SGHVS and CDR2 is FQNEAQ. CDR3 length equals 14 residues. Trimming shortened V by 2 bases and J by 7 bases, and 9 bases separated the two germline ends.

This clone appeared a single time. V is TRBV5-4 and J is TRBJ1-4, with TRBD1 as a possible D gene (5 bases). The CDR3 totals 15 residues. The germline V gene has CDR1 SGHNT and CDR2 YYREEE (reference sequence). Between the trimmed V and J ends, which lost 1 base and 12 bases, there was a span of 19 bases. CDR3 amino acids: CASSLRQGQSDELFF. The CDR3, as DNA: TGTGCCAGCAGCTTGCGGCAGGGCCAATCAGACGAACTGTTTTTT.

The genes are TRBV6-2 or TRBV6-3 and TRBJ2-7; 7 bases align to TRBD1. Germline CDR1 reads MNHEY; CDR2 reads SVGEGT. Trimming removed 4 bases from V and 4 bases from J; junction bases left unmatched: 7. This CDR3 has 14 amino acids. The CDR3 here is CASSFVGQKYEQYF. In DNA, the CDR3 is TGTGCCAGCAGTTTTGTGGGACAGAAATACGAGCAGTACTTC.

The chain carries TRBV6-6 and TRBJ2-1; 10 nucleotides agree with TRBD2. The CDR3 sequence is 17 residues long. J lost 3 bases, V lost 5 bases, and 10 bases had no gene match. CDR1 is MNHNY, CDR2 SVGAGI, per germline (reference sequence). The CDR3 sequence is CASSRATVAGGYNEQFF. The CDR3 coding sequence is TGTGCCAGCAGTCGAGCAACGGTAGCGGGGGGCTACAATGAGCAGTTCTTC.

The genes are TRBV4-1 and TRBJ1-4; possibly TRBD1 for D (5 bases). Per the germline V gene, CDR1 is MGHRA and CDR2 is YSYEKL. Between the trimmed V and J ends, which lost 4 bases and 0 bases, there was a span of 15 bases. The CDR3 runs 17 residues. CDR3 amino acids: CASSPRGRESTNEKLFF. The CDR3 DNA reads as TGCGCCAGCAGCCCGCGGGGCAGGGAGTCAACTAATGAAAAACTGTTTTTT.